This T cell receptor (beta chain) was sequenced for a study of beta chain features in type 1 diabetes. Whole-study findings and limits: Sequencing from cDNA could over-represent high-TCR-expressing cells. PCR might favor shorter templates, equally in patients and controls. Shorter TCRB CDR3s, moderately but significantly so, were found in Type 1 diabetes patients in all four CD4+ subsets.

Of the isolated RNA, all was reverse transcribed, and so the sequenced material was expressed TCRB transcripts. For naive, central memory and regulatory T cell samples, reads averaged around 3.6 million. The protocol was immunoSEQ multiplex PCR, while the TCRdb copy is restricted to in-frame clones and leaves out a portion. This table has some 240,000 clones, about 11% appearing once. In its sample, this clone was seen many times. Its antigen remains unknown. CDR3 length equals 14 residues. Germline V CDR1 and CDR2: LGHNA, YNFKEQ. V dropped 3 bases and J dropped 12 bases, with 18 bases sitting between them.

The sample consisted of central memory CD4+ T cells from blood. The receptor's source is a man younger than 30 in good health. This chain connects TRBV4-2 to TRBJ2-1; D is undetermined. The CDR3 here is CASSHTLKGQMQFF. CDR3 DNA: TGTGCCAGCAGCCACACATTAAAAGGGCAAATGCAGTTCTTC.